This T cell receptor (beta chain) originates from a study of spatial heterogeneity in lung cancer. CDR1 and CDR2 (germline): SGHTA, FQGNSA. The CDR3 contains 16 residues. Trimming cost V 1 base and J 5 bases, with 12 bases left between them. Time point indicated: sample taken at primary tumor resection. Whole RNA came from tumor, nontumor lung or frozen PBMC and was sequenced without being sorted. Regarding the study as a whole: Tumors with more nonsynonymous mutations had more expanded intratumoral alpha and beta TCRs.

MiXCR, run by TCRdb on the 5' RACE reads, gives a single entry per CDR3 protein. Of approximately 13,000 distinct CDR3 sequences listed, around 5% are singletons. This clonotype was found many times. The antigen is unknown. V is TRBV7-2 and J is TRBJ1-6; no clear D. The receptor's source is a male donor with early-stage non-small cell lung cancer. The starting material was lung tumor tissue, obtained at surgery. The CDR3 DNA follows: TGTGCCAGCAGCTTAGATCTAGCAGCAAATAATTCACCCCTCCACTTT. Translation: CASSLDLAANNSPLHF.